The rows below give T cell receptor beta chains drawn from one sample of a study of blood T cell repertoires in COVID-19. Clones were sequenced by immunoSEQ multiplex PCR, and TCRdb holds only the in-frame ones, with some missing. The sample carries about 250,000 clones, 80% to 90% recorded once. Sequencing was done on a sample of peripheral blood. All receptors derive from a man aged 25 to 40 with acute or convalescent COVID-19. Each CDR3 is given with its conserved first and last residue. The D gene is left open where the match is weak. Only some rows state a clone size, as once, few, many or a class for expanded clones.

>TRBJ2-5|TRBV6-6|NA|NA
TGTGCCAGCAGTTACTTAGGGGGAGGGAGTCGGGAGACCCAGTACTTC
CASSYLGGGSRETQYF
>TRBJ1-3|TRBV6-6|NA|NA
TGTGCCAGCACCGTTGCTGGAAACACCATATATTTT
CASTVAGNTIYF
>TRBJ2-2|TRBV7-6|NA|NA
TGTGCCAGCAGCTTGTTGGCGGCAGTGGAAACCGGGGAGCTGTTTTTT
CASSLLAAVETGELFF
>TRBJ2-7|TRBV5-1|TRBD1|once
TGCGCCAGCAGCATGGTCCGGACAGGGGCCCTCCCCCCCGAGCAGTACTTC
CASSMVRTGALPPEQYF
>TRBJ2-3|TRBV6-5|TRBD1|NA
TGTGCCAGCAGTTACTCCGGGACAGGCACAGATACGCAGTATTTT
CASSYSGTGTDTQYF
>TRBJ2-2|TRBV7-6|NA|NA
TGTGCCAGCAGCTTAGGGGGACTGCGGAACACCGGGGAGCTGTTTTTT
CASSLGGLRNTGELFF
>TRBJ1-3|TRBV27|NA|NA
TGTGCCAGCAGTTCAGGCTATGGAAACACCATATATTTT
CASSSGYGNTIYF
>TRBJ1-2|TRBV9|NA|few
TGTGCCAGCAGCGCCTCATGGACAGTCTACTATGGCTACACCTTC
CASSASWTVYYGYTF
>TRBJ2-1|TRBV13|NA|NA
TGTGCCAGCAGATCCCGCGGGGGACAATTGAACAATGAGCAGTTCTTC
CASRSRGGQLNNEQFF
>TRBJ1-6|TRBV6-5|NA|NA
TGTGCCAGCAGTTTACTTCAGGACATGGCCCTCCACTTT
CASSLLQDMALHF
>TRBJ2-1|TRBV28|TRBD2|NA
TGTGCCAGCACCACAAGCGGGAGCTCCTACAATGAGCAGTTCTTC
CASTTSGSSYNEQFF
>TRBJ1-2|TRBV4-2|NA|NA
TGTGCCAGCAGCCAAGATCTTGGGGGGGGGCCCGGCTACACCTTC
CASSQDLGGGPGYTF
>TRBJ2-3|TRBV24-1|TRBD2|NA
TGTGCCACCGGTGGGGGGGGCACAGATACGCAGTATTTT
CATGGGGTDTQYF
>TRBJ1-1|TRBV3-1/TRBV3-2|NA|NA
TGTGCCAGCAGCCAAAACGGGGGCACTGAAGCTTTCTTT
CASSQNGGTEAFF
>TRBJ2-7|TRBV6-5|TRBD2|NA
TGTGCCAGCAGTTACAGCGGGGCCTACGAGCAGTACTTC
CASSYSGAYEQYF
>TRBJ2-3|TRBV5-4|NA|NA
TGTGCCAGCAGCTTGGCGACTAGATTCGTCGGTACGCAGTATTTT
CASSLATRFVGTQYF
>TRBJ1-5|TRBV11-2|NA|NA
TGTGCCAGCAGCTTAGGCGGCGTTAATCAGCCCCAGCATTTT
CASSLGGVNQPQHF
>TRBJ1-2|TRBV2|NA|once
TGTGCCAGCAGTGAAGTAGCCAGGGCCGGTGGCTACACCTTC
CASSEVARAGGYTF
>TRBJ2-3|TRBV2|NA|NA
TGTGCCAGCATCCCACCGACAGGTAGCACAGATACGCAGTATTTT
CASIPPTGSTDTQYF
>TRBJ2-5|TRBV10-3|TRBD2|NA
TGTGCCTCGTCGTCGGCTAGCGGAGGGGAGACCCAGTACTTC
CASSSASGGETQYF
>TRBJ2-2|TRBV6-5|NA|NA
TGTGCCAGCGAAAGAAGACAGGCCAGCGGGGAGCTGTTTTTT
CASERRQASGELFF
>TRBJ2-1|TRBV7-9|NA|NA
TGTGCCAGCAGCGGCAGCGGCTCCTACAATGAGCAGTTCTTC
CASSGSGSYNEQFF
>TRBJ2-7|TRBV28|NA|NA
TGTGCCAGCAGTCGCAGGGGAAGGGAGCAGTACTTC
CASSRRGREQYF
>TRBJ1-4|TRBV5-5|NA|NA
TGTGCCAGCAGTCCACAGGGATTCGCTGAAAAACTGTTTTTT
CASSPQGFAEKLFF